This TCR beta chain originates from a study of sequential checkpoint blockade in melanoma. Study details: Each arm's sequence ended with maintenance nivolumab.

In this sample, this clone turned up a few times. Per germline, CDR1 SEHNR and CDR2 FQNEAQ (reference sequence). V was cut by 0 bases and J by 3 bases, with 5 bases left in between. CDR3 length: 13 residues. Sequenced by immunoSEQ multiplex PCR; TCRdb stores in-frame clones only, minus some. The sample has about 26,000 clones, 70% to 80% seen once. The treatment denotes: randomized to nivolumab then ipilimumab (arm A) or the reverse (arm B). PBMC sorting kept live CD3+CD8+ cells without CD19 or CD56. This specimen was CD8+ T cells sorted from blood (inferred from file names), taken from a patient given nivolumab and ipilimumab in sequence. The clonotype was recovered from a human donor with melanoma. The rearrangement uses TRBV7-9 and TRBJ1-2; D is undetermined. The CDR3 DNA reads TGTGCCAGCAGCTTAGCGGCCGACTATGGCTACACCTTC. Translation: CASSLAADYGYTF. Based on the CDR3 plus reference TRBV7-9 and TRBJ1-2, the full variable domain is DTGVSQNPRHKITKRGQNVTFRCDPISEHNRLYWYRQTLGQGPEFLTYFQNEAQLEKSRLLSDRFSAERPKGSFSTLEIQRTEQGDSAMYLCASSLAADYGYTFGSGTRLTVV.